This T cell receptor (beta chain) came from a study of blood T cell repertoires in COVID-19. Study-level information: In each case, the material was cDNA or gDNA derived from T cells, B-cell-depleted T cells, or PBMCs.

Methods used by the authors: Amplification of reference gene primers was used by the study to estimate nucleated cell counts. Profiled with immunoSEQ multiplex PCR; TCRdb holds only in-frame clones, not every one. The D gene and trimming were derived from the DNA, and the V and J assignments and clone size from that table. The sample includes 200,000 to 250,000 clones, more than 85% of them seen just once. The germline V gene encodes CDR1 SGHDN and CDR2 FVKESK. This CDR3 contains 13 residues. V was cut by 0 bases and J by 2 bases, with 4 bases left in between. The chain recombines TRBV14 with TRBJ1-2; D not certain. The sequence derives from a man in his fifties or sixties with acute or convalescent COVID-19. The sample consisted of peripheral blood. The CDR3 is CASSQDRNYGYTF. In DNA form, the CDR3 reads TGTGCCAGCAGCCAAGACAGGAACTATGGCTACACCTTC.